These 21 T cell receptor beta chains were sequenced from one sample in a study of blood T cells in healthy people across ages. It was with a sample-barcoded 5' primer and a J-beta primer mix that a second PCR of roughly 6 to 12 cycles was run. Each CDR3 protein is one row after TCRdb ran MiXCR on the 5' RACE reads. The table lists about 1.7 million distinct CDR3 sequences, approximately 28% of them singletons. Sequenced material: blood. The source of these receptors is a woman aged 30 to 39 in good health.

The rearrangement links TRBV14 to TRBJ1-1; no definite D call. The germline V and J ends were trimmed by 4 bases and 6 bases, with 12 bases remaining between them. The CDR3 runs 13 residues. The V gene's germline CDR1 is SGHDN and CDR2 FVKESK. The CDR3 region is CASSLRGLAEAFF. The CDR3 bases are TGTGCCAGCAGCCTCCGAGGGTTGGCTGAAGCTTTCTTT.

This clonotype was observed a few times. The rearrangement joins TRBV12-3 or TRBV12-4 to TRBJ1-2; TRBD1 matches 8 bases. J was trimmed by 3 bases and V by 6 bases; bases with no gene match: 9. The CDR3 contains 15 residues. The CDR3 reads CASSLLPTGDYGYTF. The CDR3 DNA reads as TGTGCCAGCAGCTTACTGCCGACAGGGGACTATGGCTACACCTTC.

This clonotype was counted between two and nine times. This chain links TRBV12-3 or TRBV12-4 with TRBJ1-4, with a possible D match to TRBD1 (6 bases). The length of the CDR3 is 17 residues. V lost 5 bases and J 0 bases, leaving 16 bases between the germline ends. CDR3 bases: TGTGCCAGCAGTACCCGGCCGGGGGGCCCAACTAATGAAAAACTGTTTTTT. Its protein product is CASSTRPGGPTNEKLFF.

This rearrangement joins TRBV2 to TRBJ2-1; D call uncertain. The CDR3 sequence is 14 residues long. V was cut by 4 bases and J by 6 bases, with 13 bases left in between. Germline CDR1 SNHLY, CDR2 FYNNEI. CDR3 coding DNA: TGTGCCAGCAGTGCGGGTCTACGGGCCAATGAGCAGTTCTTC. Translation: CASSAGLRANEQFF.

The chain carries TRBV3-1 and TRBJ2-1; 8 bases line up with TRBD1. This CDR3 region has 14 residues. Germline-derived CDR1 and CDR2 are LGHDT and YNNKEL (reference sequence). Trimming at V came to 3 bases and at J to 10 bases, leaving 8 bases not matched to a gene. CDR3 residues: CASSQGAGGPEQFF. The CDR3 nucleotides read TGTGCCAGCAGCCAGGGGGCAGGGGGCCCAGAGCAGTTCTTC.

This clonotype was picked up a small number of times. This chain links TRBV6-2 or TRBV6-3 with TRBJ2-7; TRBD1 or TRBD2 may be the D gene (5 bases each). Trimming took off 11 bases at V and 2 bases at J, with 19 bases between the two ends. Germline V CDR1 and CDR2: MNHEY, SVGEGT. The CDR3 has 14 residues. For the CDR3, the DNA is TGTGCCGGGGGAACGAGGCTGGCACCCTACGAGCAGTACTTC. Amino acids: CAGGTRLAPYEQYF.

The gene calls are TRBV7-9 and TRBJ1-1; D may be TRBD1 (5 bases). V dropped 5 bases and J dropped 2 bases, with 18 bases sitting between them. The CDR3 loop spans 16 amino acids. Looked up from germline, CDR1 is SEHNR and CDR2 is FQNEAQ (reference sequence). CDR3 DNA sequence: TGTGCCAGCAGCGTCGGGACGGTGGTCGTCAACACTGAAGCTTTCTTT. Amino acids: CASSVGTVVVNTEAFF.

This clonotype showed up many times. This chain connects TRBV28 to TRBJ1-1; D perhaps matches TRBD1 (5 bases). The CDR3 consists of 14 residues. V was trimmed by 3 bases and J by 7 bases, leaving 15 bases between them. Germline V gene sequence: CDR1 MDHEN, CDR2 SYDVKM. The CDR3 loop reads CASSLEGVNDEAFF. The CDR3 DNA reads TGTGCCAGCAGTTTGGAAGGGGTGAATGATGAAGCTTTCTTT.

The V and J genes are TRBV4-3 and TRBJ1-4, with D unresolved. The CDR3 is 16 residues long. V lost 0 bases, J lost 8 bases, and 16 bases lay in between. Germline-derived CDR1 and CDR2 are LGHNA and YSLEER. CDR3 in DNA: TGCGCCAGCAGCCAAGACAATGGACCTTCGCCCGAAAAACTGTTTTTT. Its translation is CASSQDNGPSPEKLFF.

The rearrangement joins TRBV29-1 to TRBJ2-7; TRBD1 matches at 9 bases. The length of the CDR3 is 15 residues. The trim removed 1 base at V and 7 bases at J, leaving 11 bases unmatched. Germline V gives CDR1 SQVTM, CDR2 ANQGSEA. CDR3 sequence: CSVEGTRDREVEQYF. The CDR3 nucleotides are TGCAGCGTTGAAGGTACGCGGGACAGGGAGGTTGAGCAGTACTTC.

This clonotype has more than one count but fewer than ten. The rearrangement uses TRBV20-1 and TRBJ1-6; D unclear. The CDR3 spans 13 residues. Trimming left V 3 bases short and J 5 bases short, with 8 bases between. CDR1 is DFQATT, CDR2 SNEGSKA, per germline (reference sequence). The CDR3 coding sequence is TGCAGTGCTAGGCGACCCAATAATTCACCCCTCCACTTT. Amino acid sequence: CSARRPNNSPLHF.

This clonotype was detected ten times or more. J is TRBJ2-1 and V is TRBV5-5; no clear D. In germline, CDR1 is SGHKS, CDR2 YYEKEE (reference sequence). V lost 0 bases to trimming and J lost 7 bases, with 5 bases between them. This CDR3 is built from 12 residues. The CDR3 coding sequence is TGTGCCAGCAGCTTGGAAGTAAATGAGCAGTTCTTC. It yields the protein CASSLEVNEQFF.

In this sample, this clonotype turned up many times. The V gene is TRBV10-3, the J gene TRBJ2-7, with D maybe TRBD1 (6 bases). The germline V gene encodes CDR1 ENHRY and CDR2 SYGVKD. V gave up 4 bases and J gave up 2 bases, with 12 bases separating them. CDR3 length: 14 amino acids. The CDR3 sequence is CAISGTGIAYEQYF. The CDR3 DNA is TGTGCCATCAGTGGAACAGGGATAGCCTACGAGCAGTACTTC.

This clonotype has just a few counts. CDR3 nucleotides: TGCGCCAGCAGCCTATACAGGGCCCCCGGGGAGCTGTTTTTT. Protein: CASSLYRAPGELFF. J is TRBJ2-2 and V is TRBV4-1, with a possible D match to TRBD1 (6 bases). The ends were cut back, 4 bases at V and 6 bases at J, with 12 bases in the middle. Germline V gene lookup returns CDR1 MGHRA and CDR2 YSYEKL. The CDR3 covers 14 residues.

The chain combines TRBV5-1 with TRBJ1-1; perhaps TRBD1 as D (5 bases). V was shortened by 0 bases and J by 6 bases, with 18 bases between the two germline ends. This CDR3 is 16 amino acids long. CDR1 is SGHRS, CDR2 YFSETQ, per germline. CDR3 sequence (DNA): TGCGCCAGCAGCTTGGCCCCGGAGTTAGGGACGTCTGAAGCTTTCTTT. The encoded protein is CASSLAPELGTSEAFF.

To note about this clonotype: The junction does not match germline at one end; this may be a read error. The rearrangement uses TRBV12-3 or TRBV12-4 and TRBJ2-3; 12 bases are shared with TRBD2. The CDR3 length is 17 residues. CDR3 bases: TGTGCCAGCAGTTCGATGACTAGCGGGAGTATAACAGATGCGCAGTATTTT. The encoded protein is CASSSMTSGSITDAQYF.

Only a few counts were recorded for this clonotype. The J gene is TRBJ2-7, the V gene TRBV20-1, with unresolved D. The CDR3 has 11 amino acids. The V gene's germline CDR1 is DFQATT and CDR2 SNEGSKA (reference sequence). Trimming removed 4 bases at V and 1 base at J, with 5 bases between. The CDR3 loop is CSATVSYEQYF. The CDR3 DNA follows: TGCAGTGCTACCGTGTCCTACGAGCAGTACTTC.

The gene calls are TRBV9 and TRBJ1-2; possible D gene TRBD1, 6 bases. CDR1 is SGDLS, CDR2 YYNGEE, per germline. The CDR3 extends over 15 amino acids. V gave up 4 bases and J gave up 4 bases, with 17 bases separating them. Here the CDR3 DNA reads TGTGCCAGCAGCACCCGACAGGAGTCCATCTATGGCTACACCTTC. It yields the protein CASSTRQESIYGYTF.

The chain is built from TRBV6-5 and TRBJ2-7, with D possibly being TRBD1 (5 bases). Germline V gene data show CDR1 as MNHEY and CDR2 as SVGAGI. The ends were cut back, 11 bases at V and 0 bases at J, with 11 bases in the middle. This CDR3 is built from 12 residues. CDR3 region: CASKDNSYEQYF. The CDR3 DNA reads as TGTGCCTCAAAGGACAACTCCTACGAGCAGTACTTC.

The chain is built from TRBV7-2 and TRBJ1-3; a weak D match, TRBD1 (6 bases). V was trimmed by 2 bases and J by 7 bases, leaving 12 bases between them. There are 14 residues in the CDR3. CDR1 and CDR2 from the germline V gene are SGHTA and FQGNSA. The CDR3 reads CASSLIRGANTIYF. Written as DNA, the CDR3 is TGTGCCAGCAGCTTAATCAGGGGTGCGAACACCATATATTTT.

This clonotype showed up many times. The V gene is TRBV9, the J gene TRBJ1-6, with D hard to call. V was shortened by 4 bases and J by 6 bases, with 11 bases between the two germline ends. Germline loops: CDR1 SGDLS, CDR2 YYNGEE. The CDR3 sequence is 14 residues long. CDR3 DNA: TGTGCCAGCAGCCCCCGGCCGGGTAATTCACCCCTCCACTTT. Its translation is CASSPRPGNSPLHF.